Below, one T cell receptor (beta chain) is given with its context. Its matching antigen is unknown. The sample has other DNA sequences that encode this CDR3 too. The sample is drawn from a study of shared clonotypes between healthy human individuals. The CDR3 has 14 amino acids. The V and J ends lost 0 bases and 0 bases respectively, with 7 bases between them. Germline loops: CDR1 SGHRS, CDR2 YFSETQ. Authors' data handling: ImmunoSEQ supplied junction-only sequences lacking quality scores, so filtering was different. Sequenced by immunoSEQ multiplex PCR; TCRdb stores in-frame clones only, minus some. V, J and clone size were drawn from that table, and D and trimming were deduced from the DNA. This sample carries fewer than 1.8 million clones, 98% to 99% of them seen once, and the ten largest clones take around 0.33%. Study-level findings and limits: The diversity represented, both genetic and in exposure history, was limited by few donors.

The origin of this receptor is a man under 40 in good health. The material sequenced was naive CD4+ T cells sorted from blood. Subset in this sample: CD45RA+ positively selected. The chain carries TRBV5-1 and TRBJ2-7; possible D gene TRBD2, 5 bases. In DNA, the CDR3 is TGCGCCAGCAGCTTGGACGGAGGCTCCTACGAGCAGTACTTC. It translates to CASSLDGGSYEQYF.